This T cell receptor beta chain was retrieved from a study of blood T cell repertoires in COVID-19. V dropped 5 bases and J dropped 0 bases, with 8 bases sitting between them. The CDR3 length is 13 residues. Assay: immunoSEQ multiplex PCR; the TCRdb copy retains only in-frame clones and omits some. The sample has under 300,000 clones; 65% to 90% are singletons. Sequencing was done on a sample of peripheral blood. V gene TRBV12-3 or TRBV12-4 combines with J gene TRBJ2-7; D unclear. The TCR originated in a woman in her seventies with COVID-19, enrolled during active disease. CDR3 in DNA: TGTGCCAGCAGTATCCCCAGCTCCTACGAGCAGTACTTC. As protein: CASSIPSSYEQYF.